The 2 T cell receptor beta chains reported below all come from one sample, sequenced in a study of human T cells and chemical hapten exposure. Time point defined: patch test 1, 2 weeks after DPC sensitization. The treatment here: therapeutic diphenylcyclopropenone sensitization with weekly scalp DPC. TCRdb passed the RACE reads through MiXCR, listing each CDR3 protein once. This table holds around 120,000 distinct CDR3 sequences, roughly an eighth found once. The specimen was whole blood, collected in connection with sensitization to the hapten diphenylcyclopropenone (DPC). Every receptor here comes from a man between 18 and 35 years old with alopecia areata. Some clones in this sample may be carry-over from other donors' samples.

This CDR3 is CSVVQGTRNTEAFF. The CDR3 region has the DNA TGCAGCGTTGTACAGGGGACACGGAACACTGAAGCTTTCTTT. The chain recombines TRBV29-1 with TRBJ1-1; TRBD1 matches 7 bases. Germline V gene sequence: CDR1 SQVTM, CDR2 ANQGSEA. V lost 4 bases and J lost 1; bases outside the gene matches: 6. The CDR3 runs to 14 residues. Variable domain in full (rest from reference TRBV29-1 and TRBJ1-1): SAVISQKPSRDICQRGTSLTIQCQVDSQVTMMFWYRQQPGQSLTLIATANQGSEATYESGFVIDKFPISRPNLTFSTLTVSNMSPEDSSIYLCSVVQGTRNTEAFFGQGTRLTVV.

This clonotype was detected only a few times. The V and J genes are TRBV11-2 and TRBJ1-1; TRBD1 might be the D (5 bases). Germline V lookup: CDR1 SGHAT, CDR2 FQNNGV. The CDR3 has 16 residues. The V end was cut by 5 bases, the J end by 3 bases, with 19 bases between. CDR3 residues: CASSVWGKWKDTEAFF. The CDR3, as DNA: TGTGCCAGCAGCGTCTGGGGGAAATGGAAGGACACTGAAGCTTTCTTT.